The entry below describes one TCR beta chain. This entry belongs to a study of shared clonotypes between healthy human individuals. Adults of Caucasian background living in Nashville, Tennessee made up all donors. Sequencing was at deep level. The material for each subset, its genomic DNA, was split evenly across several immunoSEQ plates. In the authors' methods: From ImmunoSEQ came sequences covering only the junction and carrying no quality scores, so filtering differed. The data were produced by immunoSEQ multiplex PCR, yet TCRdb's version contains in-frame clones alone and is incomplete. V, J and clone size reflect that table, while D and trimming were determined from the DNA. Among some 2,500,000 clones listed, about nine tenths were seen once. The sequence was obtained from a man between 18 and 35 years old in good health. Some clones in this sample may be carry-over from other donors' samples. The specimen was naive CD4+ T cells from PBMCs. Described subset: CD45RA+ positively selected.

The CDR3 region has the DNA TGCAGCGTTCTACAGGGGAGCGCTGAAGCTTTCTTT. It is translated as CSVLQGSAEAFF. The chain recombines TRBV29-1 with TRBJ1-1; TRBD1 matches 7 bases. Trimming removed 5 bases from V and 6 bases from J; junction bases left unmatched: 6. Germline CDR1 is SQVTM and CDR2 is ANQGSEA. This CDR3 is built from 12 residues.